A selection of T cell receptor beta chains follows, all from one sample in a study of OX40 agonist ivuxolimab in advanced cancers. The repertoire was sequenced with immunoSEQ multiplex PCR; TCRdb's copy has only in-frame clones and lacks some. Of tens of thousands of clones listed, about four fifths are singletons. The source was CD4+ or CD8+ T cells sorted from blood, collected in a trial of the OX40 agonist ivuxolimab. These receptors were obtained from an adult with an advanced solid tumor such as melanoma, head and neck, liver or kidney cancer. Both conserved end residues are part of each CDR3. D genes are given only for firm matches. Clone sizes are given selectively: once, few, many, or a class where the clone is expanded.

D,V,size,J,DNA,CDR3
.,TRBV18,.,TRBJ1-2,TGTGCCAGCTCACCCGGGGAGAACTATGGCTACACCTTC,CASSPGENYGYTF
.,TRBV29-1,.,TRBJ1-3,TGCAGCATCTTCCGGGACGCTGGAAACACCATATATTTT,CSIFRDAGNTIYF
.,TRBV7-2,.,TRBJ2-7,TGTGCCAGCAGCTTATTCACGGGCAGCTCCTACGAGCAGTACTTC,CASSLFTGSSYEQYF
.,TRBV7-3,.,TRBJ2-1,TGTGCCAGCAGCTTAAGCCTCCATGAGCAGTTCTTC,CASSLSLHEQFF
.,TRBV5-6,.,TRBJ1-2,TGTGCCAGCAGCCTACAGGGAGGGTTGGACTATGGCTACACCTTC,CASSLQGGLDYGYTF
TRBD2,TRBV5-1,.,TRBJ2-3,TGCGCCAGCAGCCTGGGGACTAGAGGATTTGATTGGGATACGCAGTATTTT,CASSLGTRGFDWDTQYF
TRBD2,TRBV28,.,TRBJ2-7,TGTGCCAGCAGTTCTCCCGGGACTAGCCGGACGGGCCACGAGCAGTACTTC,CASSSPGTSRTGHEQYF
TRBD1,TRBV7-3,.,TRBJ2-5,TGTGCCAGCAGCTCCGGGACAGGGCAAGAGACCCAGTACTTC,CASSSGTGQETQYF
TRBD2,TRBV7-9,hyperexpanded,TRBJ2-7,TGTGCCAGCAGCTTTCGAGATCCAGCGGGAGGGCCTACCTACGAGCAGTACTTC,CASSFRDPAGGPTYEQYF
.,TRBV10-1,.,TRBJ1-1,TGCGCCAGCAGCCATCCCGGGACAGAAGCTTTCTTT,CASSHPGTEAFF
.,TRBV5-1,.,TRBJ2-1,TGCGCCAGCAGTGGCGGGCCAGGTTCTATTGAGCAGTTCTTC,CASSGGPGSIEQFF
.,TRBV10-3,.,TRBJ2-5,TGTGCCATCAGTGAGTCGCCTAGGAGGGAGACCCAGTACTTC,CAISESPRRETQYF
.,TRBV5-6,.,TRBJ2-2,TGTGCCAGCAGCTACGGACAGTACCACACCGGGGAGCTGTTTTTT,CASSYGQYHTGELFF
.,TRBV5-1,.,TRBJ2-5,TGCGCCAGCAGCTTGGCCCGACAGTTCGGAGAGACCCAGTACTTC,CASSLARQFGETQYF
.,TRBV28,.,TRBJ1-5,TGTGCCAGCAGGTGGGGAGATCAGCCCCAGCATTTT,CASRWGDQPQHF
.,TRBV7-9,.,TRBJ1-2,TGTGCCAGCAGCCGAGGGACCGACTATGGCTACACCTTC,CASSRGTDYGYTF
.,TRBV11-3,.,TRBJ2-1,TGTGCCAGCAGCTTAGATCCCGGGGTGGCACAGTTCTTC,CASSLDPGVAQFF
.,TRBV7-6,.,TRBJ2-7,TGTGCCAGCAGCCCGAGTAGTAGGGGGGTCAGCTACGAGCAGTACTTC,CASSPSSRGVSYEQYF
.,TRBV21-1,few,TRBJ1-1,TGTGCCAGCAGCCTACAGGATCTGATGAACACTGAAGCTTTCTTT,CASSLQDLMNTEAFF
TRBD2,TRBV2,.,TRBJ2-3,TGTGCCAGCAGACATTATTCTAGCGGGAGAACAGATACGCAGTATTTT,CASRHYSSGRTDTQYF
.,TRBV5-1,.,TRBJ2-7,TGCGCCAGCAGCTTGGAAGCTGGGACCTACGAGCAGTACTTC,CASSLEAGTYEQYF
.,TRBV27,.,TRBJ1-5,TGTGCCAGCAGTTTACCCAATCAGCCCCAGCATTTT,CASSLPNQPQHF
TRBD1,TRBV6-1,.,TRBJ2-7,TGTGCCAGCAGTGGAACAAGCGTGACAGGGGGCTGGGGCGAGCAGTACTTC,CASSGTSVTGGWGEQYF
.,TRBV7-2,.,TRBJ1-2,TGTGCCAGCAGCTTAGGGGGGGGATCCTATGGCTACACCTTC,CASSLGGGSYGYTF
.,TRBV19,.,TRBJ1-5,TGTGCCAGTAGTATAGTTTGGACAGGCAATCAGCCCCAGCATTTT,CASSIVWTGNQPQHF
.,TRBV6-4,.,TRBJ1-1,TGTGCCACCGACACTAAAACTGAAGCTTTCTTT,CATDTKTEAFF
.,TRBV30,.,TRBJ2-7,TGTGCCTGGAGTGTACTAAGCAGGTACGAGCAGTACTTC,CAWSVLSRYEQYF
TRBD1,TRBV11-2,.,TRBJ2-7,TGTGCCAGCAGCTTAGTTGAGGGGGCCGAGCAGTACTTC,CASSLVEGAEQYF
.,TRBV28,few,TRBJ2-1,TGTGCCAGCAGTTTTGGACTCTCCTACAATGAGCAGTTCTTC,CASSFGLSYNEQFF
.,TRBV19,.,TRBJ1-5,TGTGCCAGGCCCCCCGGACAATCCAATCAGCCCCAGCATTTT,CARPPGQSNQPQHF
.,TRBV2,.,TRBJ2-5,TGTGCCAGCCTGAAGAGGACAGAGCAAGAGACCCAGTACTTC,CASLKRTEQETQYF
.,TRBV6-5,.,TRBJ1-2,TGTGCCAGCAGTTACTCGGCGACTACTAACTATGGCTACACCTTC,CASSYSATTNYGYTF
.,TRBV4-2,medium-sized,TRBJ1-6,TGTGCCAGCAGCCAAGAACGTAGCCCGGGGAGGGATTCACCCCTCCACTTT,CASSQERSPGRDSPLHF
TRBD1,TRBV5-6,.,TRBJ2-7,TGTGCCAGCAGCCCGGACAGGGGCTCCTACGAGCAGTACTTC,CASSPDRGSYEQYF
TRBD2,TRBV7-9,.,TRBJ2-2,TGTGCCAGCAGCCGACGGGGGGACACCGGGGAGCTGTTTTTT,CASSRRGDTGELFF
.,TRBV5-1,few,TRBJ1-5,TGCGCCAGCAGCTTGGCCACCAATCAGCCCCAGCATTTT,CASSLATNQPQHF
TRBD1,TRBV6-5,.,TRBJ2-5,TGTGCCAGCAGTCCCGGGACAGGGGGCCGGGAGACCCAGTACTTC,CASSPGTGGRETQYF
TRBD2,TRBV9,.,TRBJ2-1,TGTGCCAGCACCCAGGGACTAGCGTCCTACAATGAGCAGTTCTTC,CASTQGLASYNEQFF
TRBD1,TRBV19,few,TRBJ1-6,TGTGCCACCTCGGGACAGGGGGCAGGTAATTCACCCCTCCACTTT,CATSGQGAGNSPLHF
TRBD1,TRBV5-4,.,TRBJ2-1,TGTGCCAGCAGCTTGGGGGGCAGGGGGACGAATGAGCAGTTCTTC,CASSLGGRGTNEQFF
TRBD2,TRBV7-9,.,TRBJ2-1,TGTGCCAGCAGCTTGTATAGGCGGGAGGGTTTGGCTGAGCAGTTCTTC,CASSLYRREGLAEQFF
.,TRBV6-6,.,TRBJ1-2,TGTGCCAGCAGTTATCCGACGGGAGACTATGGCTACACCTTC,CASSYPTGDYGYTF
.,TRBV14,.,TRBJ2-3,TGTGCCAGCAGCCCCCTGGAGGACACAGATACGCAGTATTTT,CASSPLEDTDTQYF
TRBD1,TRBV19,.,TRBJ1-2,TGTGCCAGTACTCCCGGGACAGAGGCCACTAACTATGGCTACACCTTC,CASTPGTEATNYGYTF
.,TRBV28,few,TRBJ2-7,TGTGCCAGCAGTTTAGGGTCTAGCCAGTACTTC,CASSLGSSQYF
TRBD2,TRBV9,.,TRBJ2-1,TGTGCCAGCAGCGGGGGACTAGCGGGAGGCAATGAGCAGTTCTTC,CASSGGLAGGNEQFF
TRBD1,TRBV2,many,TRBJ1-1,TGTGCCAGCAGTGGACAGGGGTTTGAAGCTTTCTTT,CASSGQGFEAFF
.,TRBV6-4,.,TRBJ2-2,TGTGCCAGCAGTGCCGGTCGGCAGACCGACACCGGGGAGCTGTTTTTT,CASSAGRQTDTGELFF
TRBD2,TRBV4-1,.,TRBJ2-1,TGCGCCAGCAGCCAGTTAAAGCTAGCGGGGGGCCGTATCAATGAGCAGTTCTTC,CASSQLKLAGGRINEQFF
.,TRBV9,once,TRBJ2-5,TGTGCCAGCAGCGTAGGGGGGTCGGGCCGAGGAGTCCAAGAGACCCAGTACTTC,CASSVGGSGRGVQETQYF
.,TRBV2,.,TRBJ2-5,TGTGCCAGCAGTGTTAGTGAGACCCAGTACTTC,CASSVSETQYF
.,TRBV27,.,TRBJ1-5,TGTGCCAGCAGCCTGAAGCATCGCAATCAGCCCCAGCATTTT,CASSLKHRNQPQHF
TRBD2,TRBV4-1,medium-sized,TRBJ2-7,TGCGCCAGCAGACGCGGCCCGGGGGGGACCTTACCATACGAGCAGTACTTC,CASRRGPGGTLPYEQYF
.,TRBV7-7,.,TRBJ2-3,TGTGCCAGCAGCTTAGTGGCTAGTTCGGATACGCAGTATTTT,CASSLVASSDTQYF
.,TRBV30,.,TRBJ1-5,TGTGCCTGGAGCCCCGGGAACAATCAGCCCCAGCATTTT,CAWSPGNNQPQHF